This entry lists 21 T cell receptor beta chains sequenced from one sample in a study of blood T cell repertoires in COVID-19. Data came from immunoSEQ multiplex PCR; TCRdb stores just in-frame clones and leaves some out. The data hold about 160,000 clones, with about 93% observed a single time. What was sequenced was peripheral blood. These receptor sequences come from a woman aged 45 to 65 with acute or convalescent COVID-19.

The V gene is TRBV19, the J gene TRBJ2-7; 9 bases are shared with TRBD1. The CDR3 extends over 15 amino acids. After removal of 5 bases from V and 0 bases from J, the junction contained 5 bases not matched to a gene. Germline loops: CDR1 LNHDA, CDR2 SQIVND (reference sequence). CDR3 loop: CASSPGTGSSYEQYF. CDR3 nucleotide sequence: TGTGCCAGTAGTCCCGGGACAGGGAGCTCCTACGAGCAGTACTTC. The entire variable domain, with the rest obtained from reference TRBV19 and TRBJ2-7, is as follows: DGGITQSPKYLFRKEGQNVTLSCEQNLNHDAMYWYRQDPGQGLRLIYYSQIVNDFQKGDIAEGYSVSREKKESFPLTVTSAQKNPTAFYLCASSPGTGSSYEQYFGPGTRLTVT.

The V call is TRBV4-1, the J call TRBJ1-3; D is possibly TRBD1 (5 bases). The CDR3 is 16 residues long. V was shortened by 0 bases and J by 0 bases, with 9 bases between the two germline ends. Germline V gene lookup returns CDR1 MGHRA and CDR2 YSYEKL. For the CDR3, the DNA is TGCGCCAGCAGCCAAGAGGGGGGGTTCTCTGGAAACACCATATATTTT. This gives the protein CASSQEGGFSGNTIYF.

This clone has only one observation. J is TRBJ2-7 and V is TRBV30; 7 bases line up with TRBD2. This CDR3 spans 20 amino acids. V gave up 3 bases and J gave up 2 bases; unmatched junction bases: 25. Germline CDR1 reads GTSNPN; CDR2 reads SVGIG (reference sequence). The CDR3 sequence is CAWSSVSSGDGRTRPYEQYF. CDR3 nucleotides: TGTGCCTGGAGCTCCGTCTCAAGCGGGGACGGCCGAACGCGGCCCTACGAGCAGTACTTC.

This clone was observed once. The rearrangement links TRBV11-2 to TRBJ2-3, with TRBD2 as a possible D gene (6 bases). V shed 6 bases and J shed 7 bases, with 8 bases lying between them. Germline V gene data show CDR1 as SGHAT and CDR2 as FQNNGV. The CDR3 runs to 11 residues. The CDR3 nucleotides read TGTGCCAGCAGTCGGGGGAATACGCAGTATTTT. Its translation: CASSRGNTQYF.

The rearrangement links TRBV5-1 to TRBJ2-2, with D possibly matching TRBD1 (5 bases). Germline CDR1 SGHRS, CDR2 YFSETQ. This CDR3 spans 16 amino acids. Between the trimmed V and J ends, which lost 4 bases and 0 bases, there was a span of 13 bases. CDR3 DNA sequence: TGCGCCAGCAGCCCTCGACAGCCTACGAACACCGGGGAGCTGTTTTTT. It codes for CASSPRQPTNTGELFF.

The V and J genes are TRBV12-3 or TRBV12-4 and TRBJ1-1, with TRBD1 matching 7 bases. With V trimmed by 6 bases and J by 8 bases, 3 bases remained unmatched. CDR3 length: 11 residues. CDR3 DNA sequence: TGTGCCAGCAGCCCGGGACAGGAAGCTTTCTTT. Translated: CASSPGQEAFF.

The genes are TRBV24-1 and TRBJ2-3; TRBD2 aligns across 8 bases. The CDR3 is 20 residues long. The V gene's germline CDR1 is KGHDR and CDR2 SFDVKD. The junction had 17 bases not matched to a gene; V was cut back by 4 bases and J by 0 bases. The CDR3 DNA sequence: TGTGCCACCAGTGACCTCCGGGGACTAGGGGGTGAATTTAGCACAGATACGCAGTATTTT. Translated, it gives CATSDLRGLGGEFSTDTQYF.

CDR3 amino acids: CASSLEHRRSYEQYF. The CDR3 region has the DNA TGTGCCAGCAGCTTAGAGCACAGGCGCTCCTACGAGCAGTACTTC. This rearrangement joins TRBV11-3 to TRBJ2-7, with D possibly TRBD1 on 5 matching bases. The germline V gene encodes CDR1 SGHNT and CDR2 YENEEA. The V end lost 0 bases, the J end lost 0 bases, and 9 bases lay between the germline ends. This CDR3 spans 15 amino acids.

V and J are TRBV27 and TRBJ2-7; 12 bases fit TRBD2. The CDR3 length is 16 residues. V shed 1 base, J shed 5 bases, and the junction held 6 bases outside the gene matches. CDR1 and CDR2 (germline): MNHEY, SMNVEV (reference sequence). The CDR3 bases are TGTGCCAGCAGTTTATATTCTAGCGGGAGGGCCAACGAGCAGTACTTC. Amino acids: CASSLYSSGRANEQYF.

The gene calls are TRBV11-3 and TRBJ2-1, with 7 bases that match TRBD2. J gave up 5 bases and V 4 bases, and 14 bases lay outside the gene matches. The germline V gene has CDR1 SGHNT and CDR2 YENEEA. CDR3 length: 17 amino acids. The CDR3 nucleotides read TGTGCCAGCAGCTCCGAGTGGCGGGAGATGGGCGACAATGAGCAGTTCTTC. It codes for CASSSEWREMGDNEQFF.

The chain joins TRBV30 to TRBJ1-2; D gene ambiguous. There are 12 residues in the CDR3. CDR1 and CDR2 (germline): GTSNPN, SVGIG (reference sequence). V lost 6 bases and J lost 2, with 10 bases in between. In DNA form, the CDR3 reads TGTGCCTGCCGACTAAGGAACTATGGCTACACCTTC. This gives the protein CACRLRNYGYTF.

This chain uses TRBV6-5 with TRBJ2-1; the match to TRBD2 covers 9 bases. There are 14 residues in the CDR3. The V gene end was trimmed by 9 bases and the J gene end by 7 bases; junction bases not matched to a gene: 10. Germline assignment: CDR1 MNHEY and CDR2 SVGAGI. CDR3: CASTPAGGVNEQFF. The CDR3 DNA sequence: TGTGCCAGTACCCCCGCGGGGGGGGTGAATGAGCAGTTCTTC.

The chain joins TRBV23-1 to TRBJ2-7; D might be TRBD1 (7 bases). TRBV23-1 is annotated as an ORF whose role is uncertain. Deletions cut 3 bases from V and 1 base from J, with 10 bases between. This CDR3 has 14 amino acids. CDR3 sequence: CASSHAGQSYEQYF. CDR3 nucleotides: TGCGCCAGCAGTCACGCGGGACAGTCCTACGAGCAGTACTTC.

The V gene is TRBV13, the J gene TRBJ2-5; no definite D call. The germline V and J ends were trimmed by 3 bases and 2 bases, with 7 bases remaining between them. CDR1 is PRHDT, CDR2 FYEKMQ, per germline (reference sequence). This CDR3 region has 13 residues. CDR3 protein: CASSFQKQETQYF. CDR3 coding DNA: TGTGCCAGCAGCTTCCAGAAACAAGAGACCCAGTACTTC.

This chain connects TRBV28 to TRBJ1-5; the match to TRBD1 covers 9 bases. The germline V gene has CDR1 MDHEN and CDR2 SYDVKM. The length of the CDR3 is 18 residues. V shed 4 bases and J 6 bases; nucleotides not matched to a gene: 16. The CDR3 nucleotides are TGTGCCAGCAGTTCGGGACAGGGTGGGGTTTATTCCGGTCAGCCCCAGCATTTT. As protein: CASSSGQGGVYSGQPQHF.

This chain links TRBV7-9 with TRBJ2-3, with 13 nucleotides matching TRBD2. Germline V lookup: CDR1 SEHNR, CDR2 FQNEAQ (reference sequence). V shed 5 bases and J 1 base; nucleotides not matched to a gene: 6. There are 17 residues in the CDR3. Here the CDR3 DNA reads TGTGCCAGCAGCCTGACTAGCGGGGGGCCAGGCACAGATACGCAGTATTTT. Its translation: CASSLTSGGPGTDTQYF.

The chain combines TRBV19 with TRBJ2-7; D possibly corresponds to TRBD2 (6 bases). Germline loops: CDR1 LNHDA, CDR2 SQIVND (reference sequence). The CDR3 runs 14 residues. Trimming cost V 3 bases and J 5 bases, with 14 bases left between them. The DNA for the CDR3 is TGTGCCAGTAGTATGAAAGGGAGGTCAGACGAGCAGTACTTC. Residues: CASSMKGRSDEQYF.

The genes are TRBV7-8 and TRBJ2-1; perhaps TRBD2 as D (7 bases). Trimming cost V 4 bases and J 0 bases, with 10 bases left between them. In germline, CDR1 is SGHVS, CDR2 FQNEAQ. This CDR3 region has 15 residues. The CDR3 DNA follows: TGTGCCAGCAGCTCCGGGGGGCGCTCCTACAATGAGCAGTTCTTC. It codes for CASSSGGRSYNEQFF.

The chain employs TRBV24-1 and TRBJ1-1; TRBD1 matches at 7 bases. V was pared by 4 bases and J by 6 bases, with 7 bases of the junction left unmatched. CDR3 size: 14 residues. CDR1 KGHDR and CDR2 SFDVKD come from the germline V gene. The CDR3 sequence: CATSDPRTGAEAFF. DNA of the CDR3: TGTGCCACCAGTGACCCCAGGACAGGTGCTGAAGCTTTCTTT.

This chain joins TRBV4-1 and TRBJ2-2; tentative D call: TRBD1 (6 bases). The CDR3 sequence is 16 residues long. The V and J ends lost 5 bases and 6 bases respectively, with 19 bases between them. Germline lookup yields CDR1 MGHRA and CDR2 YSYEKL. CDR3 residues: CASSGRGAGDAGELFF. CDR3 bases: TGCGCCAGCAGCGGAAGAGGGGCAGGGGATGCCGGGGAGCTGTTTTTT.

The chain links TRBV7-9 to TRBJ1-4; 7 bases fit TRBD1. The CDR3 extends over 17 amino acids. The ends lost 2 bases at V and 2 bases at J; junction bases unmatched: 8. Germline V gene sequence: CDR1 SEHNR, CDR2 FQNEAQ (reference sequence). CDR3 residues: CASSLSGGGSTNEKLFF. The DNA of the CDR3 is TGTGCCAGCAGCTTATCCGGAGGGGGCTCCACTAATGAAAAACTGTTTTTT.